The following is a T cell receptor (beta chain) sequence with its context. Antigen specificity is unknown. Germline trimming cut 5 bases from V and 4 bases from J; bases unmatched to any gene: 4. The CDR3 loop spans 15 amino acids. TCRbeta library preparation incorporated unique molecular identifiers. TCRdb redid the calling of the PCR reads with MiXCR, one entry per CDR3 protein. The data hold over 200,000 distinct CDR3 sequences, with about a sixth observed a single time. The data stem from a study of T-cell reconstitution after alpha-beta-depleted transplantation in children. Findings of the study overall: Diversity and T-cell counts at one year after transplant derived mostly from new T cells.

This rearrangement joins TRBV12-3 or TRBV12-4 to TRBJ2-2, with 10 bases matching TRBD1. The sequencing here drew on PBMCs, mostly from graft donor cells, taken 360 days after TCRalphabeta/CD19-depleted stem cell transplant. The source is a male patient aged 2 to 10 who had a stem cell transplant for acute lymphoblastic leukemia, so the T cells may come from the graft donor. The CDR3: CASSRDRGFTGELFF. The CDR3 DNA reads TGTGCCAGCAGTCGGGACAGGGGATTCACCGGGGAGCTGTTTTTT.